These 27 T cell receptor beta chains share one sample of origin, sequenced in a study of graft-versus-host responses after intestinal transplantation. Generated by immunoSEQ multiplex PCR, the TCRdb table keeps only in-frame clones and is missing some. Of some 110,000 clones listed, roughly 93% are singletons. These receptors lack a known antigen. Source: unstimulated CD8+ T cells sorted from spleen or lymph node cells, taken before transplant. The receptors originated from a human donor who was the organ donor for an intestinal transplant.

V usage is TRBV4-1 and J usage is TRBJ2-3; no firm D call. Trimming pared 1 base from V and 3 bases from J, leaving 11 bases between. The CDR3 runs 15 residues. Germline-derived CDR1 and CDR2 are MGHRA and YSYEKL. The CDR3 coding sequence is TGCGCCAGCAGCCAAGGATCCGGCCTGACAGATACGCAGTATTTT. It encodes CASSQGSGLTDTQYF.

The chain joins TRBV9 to TRBJ2-7; tentative D call: TRBD2 (5 bases). The length of the CDR3 is 15 residues. Trimming left V 4 bases short and J 6 bases short, with 20 bases between. Germline V gene data show CDR1 as SGDLS and CDR2 as YYNGEE. The CDR3 protein is CASSPTGGSFSEQYF. The CDR3 DNA follows: TGTGCCAGCAGCCCTACCGGTGGGAGTTTTTCCGAGCAGTACTTC. Based on the CDR3 plus reference TRBV9 and TRBJ2-7, the full variable domain is DSGVTQTPKHLITATGQRVTLRCSPRSGDLSVYWYQQSLDQGLQFLIQYYNGEERAKGNILERFSAQQFPDLHSELNLSSLELGDSALYFCASSPTGGSFSEQYFGPGTRLTVT.

J is TRBJ2-7 and V is TRBV19; 7 nucleotides match TRBD2. The trim removed 1 base at V and 5 bases at J, leaving 5 bases unmatched. This CDR3 has 14 residues. The germline CDR1 and CDR2 sequences are LNHDA and SQIVND (reference sequence). CDR3 residues: CASSIGGRAHEQYF. The DNA for the CDR3 is TGTGCCAGTAGTATAGGTGGGAGGGCCCACGAGCAGTACTTC. Supplemented by reference TRBV19 and TRBJ2-7, the full variable domain reads DGGITQSPKYLFRKEGQNVTLSCEQNLNHDAMYWYRQDPGQGLRLIYYSQIVNDFQKGDIAEGYSVSREKKESFPLTVTSAQKNPTAFYLCASSIGGRAHEQYFGPGTRLTVT.

This chain joins TRBV4-1 and TRBJ2-7; D is unclear. CDR1 and CDR2 from the germline V gene are MGHRA and YSYEKL. Trimming stripped 4 bases from V and 3 bases from J, with 13 bases between. The CDR3 totals 14 residues. The CDR3 DNA sequence: TGCGCCAGCAGCCCTCTTGAAGTGGGCTACGAGCAGTACTTC. This translates into CASSPLEVGYEQYF.

The chain is built from TRBV6-5 and TRBJ1-2; D ambiguous. V lost 2 bases to trimming and J lost 6 bases, with 10 bases between them. CDR1 and CDR2 from the germline V gene are MNHEY and SVGAGI. The CDR3 length is 13 residues. The chain's CDR3 is CASSYAGIHGYTF. The CDR3 DNA reads TGTGCCAGCAGTTACGCGGGAATCCATGGCTACACCTTC.

This chain uses TRBV19 with TRBJ2-5; 7 positions agree with TRBD1. V lost 3 bases and J lost 1; bases outside the gene matches: 5. In germline, CDR1 is LNHDA, CDR2 SQIVND (reference sequence). The CDR3 has 15 residues. CDR3 coding DNA: TGTGCCAGTAGTATGTCAGGGGGATCCCAAGAGACCCAGTACTTC. Encoded protein: CASSMSGGSQETQYF.

This chain joins TRBV5-8 and TRBJ2-7; 8 positions match TRBD1. Germline CDR1 SGHTS, CDR2 YDEGEE. The length of the CDR3 is 14 residues. V shed 4 bases and J 0 bases; nucleotides not matched to a gene: 3. The CDR3, as DNA: TGTGCCAGCAGCGAACAGGGGGTCTCCTACGAGCAGTACTTC. It is translated as CASSEQGVSYEQYF. The full variable domain, with the rest looked up from reference TRBV5-8 and TRBJ2-7, is EAGVTQSPTHLIKTRGQQATLRCSPISGHTSVYWYQQALGLGLQFLLWYDEGEERNRGNFPPRFSGRQFPNYSSELNVNALELEDSALYLCASSEQGVSYEQYFGPGTRLTVT.

The chain has TRBV9 and TRBJ2-3, with D perhaps TRBD2 (6 bases). Germline V gives CDR1 SGDLS, CDR2 YYNGEE. Trimming cost V 1 base and J 1 base, with 7 bases left between them. The CDR3 is 14 residues long. CDR3 nucleotide sequence: TGTGCCAGCAGCGTATGGGGGGGCACAGATACGCAGTATTTT. Protein sequence: CASSVWGGTDTQYF.

The J gene is TRBJ2-1, the V gene TRBV7-9; D may correspond to TRBD1 or TRBD2 (5 bases each). Germline values: CDR1 SEHNR, CDR2 FQNEAQ (reference sequence). The CDR3 covers 14 residues. Trimming pared 7 bases from V and 5 bases from J, leaving 15 bases between. This CDR3 is CASTEGRFDNEQFF. CDR3 DNA sequence: TGTGCCAGCACTGAGGGGAGATTCGACAATGAGCAGTTCTTC.

The genes are TRBV27 and TRBJ2-1; 9 bases are a match to TRBD2. CDR1 is MNHEY, CDR2 SMNVEV, per germline (reference sequence). V was clipped by 2 bases and J by 4 bases; unmatched bases: 3. CDR3 size: 15 residues. CDR3 residues: CASSLGTSLYNEQFF. CDR3 coding DNA: TGTGCCAGCAGTTTAGGGACTAGCCTATACAATGAGCAGTTCTTC.

V gene TRBV30 combines with J gene TRBJ1-2; 9 nucleotides align to TRBD1. CDR1 is GTSNPN, CDR2 SVGIG, per germline (reference sequence). Germline trimming cut 4 bases from V and 8 bases from J; bases unmatched to any gene: 8. This CDR3 contains 13 residues. In nucleotides, the CDR3 is TGTGCCTGGAACAGGGGGCGCGCAGAAGGCTACACCTTC. This sequence encodes CAWNRGRAEGYTF.

The rearrangement links TRBV29-1 to TRBJ1-1; 12 positions agree with TRBD1. V lost 6 bases to trimming and J lost 3 bases; unmatched junction nucleotides: 14. CDR1 is SQVTM and CDR2 is ANQGSEA in the germline V gene. This CDR3 region has 17 residues. In nucleotides, the CDR3 is TGCAGCGTAGCTCCCGGGACAGGGGGCGGCCCGGACACTGAAGCTTTCTTT. Translating gives CSVAPGTGGGPDTEAFF.

The chain carries TRBV5-6 and TRBJ2-7; a possible D gene is TRBD1 (5 bases). The germline V gene has CDR1 SGHDT and CDR2 YYEEEE. Trimming left V 2 bases short and J 6 bases short, with 18 bases between. The length of the CDR3 is 15 residues. The DNA for the CDR3 is TGTGCCAGCAGCTTCTGGTCGCAGGGAATCGGCGAGCAGTACTTC. This encodes CASSFWSQGIGEQYF.

J is TRBJ2-1 and V is TRBV14; 9 bases match TRBD2. CDR3 size: 17 residues. Germline assignment: CDR1 SGHDN and CDR2 FVKESK. V shed 0 bases, J shed 1 base, and the junction held 4 bases outside the gene matches. The chain's CDR3 is CASSQDSAGGSYNEQFF. CDR3 DNA sequence: TGTGCCAGCAGCCAAGATTCAGCGGGAGGTTCCTACAATGAGCAGTTCTTC. Supplemented by reference TRBV14 and TRBJ2-1, the full variable domain reads EAGVTQFPSHSVIEKGQTVTLRCDPISGHDNLYWYRRVMGKEIKFLLHFVKESKQDESGMPNNRFLAERTGGTYSTLKVQPAELEDSGVYFCASSQDSAGGSYNEQFFGPGTRLTVL.

The V gene is TRBV14, the J gene TRBJ1-4; D remains unclear. The V end was cut by 1 base, the J end by 8 bases, with 8 bases between. This CDR3 has 13 amino acids. CDR1 is SGHDN, CDR2 FVKESK, per germline. CDR3 nucleotides: TGTGCCAGCAGCCAAGTCTGGTCAGAAAAACTGTTTTTT. Its translation is CASSQVWSEKLFF.

This chain connects TRBV7-6 to TRBJ2-1; 8 bases are a match to TRBD2. The germline CDR1 and CDR2 sequences are SGHVS and FNYEAQ. V lost 4 bases and J lost 10; bases outside the gene matches: 9. There are 14 residues in the CDR3. As DNA, the CDR3 is TGTGCCAGCAGCTCGCTAGGGACTAGTGAGGAGCAGTTCTTC. It encodes CASSSLGTSEEQFF.

The V call is TRBV28, the J call TRBJ2-7, with 8 bases fitting TRBD1. The CDR3 covers 14 residues. Germline V gives CDR1 MDHEN, CDR2 SYDVKM. V was clipped by 5 bases and J by 3 bases; unmatched bases: 6. CDR3 nucleotides: TGTGCCAGCAGTCCACGGACAGGGAACTACGAGCAGTACTTC. This codes for CASSPRTGNYEQYF.

The chain couples TRBV7-3 to TRBJ1-1; TRBD1 matches 8 bases. V was clipped by 2 bases and J by 1 base; unmatched bases: 3. This CDR3 comprises 15 residues. From germline, CDR1 is SGHTA and CDR2 FQGTGA. CDR3 region: CASSLAGTGNTEAFF. CDR3 DNA: TGTGCCAGCAGCTTAGCCGGGACAGGGAACACTGAAGCTTTCTTT.

A note on this clone: The limits of the CDR3 on the DNA are not certain, so only TCRdb's listed CDR3 is given. This chain joins TRBV30 and TRBJ2-1; TRBD2 is the table's D call, not checked against the DNA. The CDR3 spans 14 amino acids, including both terminal residues. CDR1 is GTSNPN, CDR2 SVGIG, per germline (reference sequence). The CDR3 is CAWSGAVAGGAPFF.

V usage is TRBV7-3 and J usage is TRBJ1-1; 7 bases are shared with TRBD1. V lost 5 bases to trimming and J lost 3 bases; unmatched junction nucleotides: 3. The CDR3 extends over 13 amino acids. Germline V gene sequence: CDR1 SGHTA, CDR2 FQGTGA. CDR3 in DNA: TGTGCCAGCAGCAAAGACAGGGACACTGAAGCTTTCTTT. Its translation is CASSKDRDTEAFF.

The gene calls are TRBV2 and TRBJ2-1; tentative D call: TRBD2 (6 bases). The germline V and J ends were trimmed by 5 bases and 1 base, with 12 bases remaining between them. There are 15 residues in the CDR3. Germline V gives CDR1 SNHLY, CDR2 FYNNEI. The CDR3: CASSPMGGSYNEQFF. Here the CDR3 DNA reads TGTGCCAGCAGTCCCATGGGGGGTTCCTACAATGAGCAGTTCTTC.

The CDR3 sequence is CAWRFESEAFF. The CDR3 DNA is TGTGCCTGGAGGTTTGAGAGTGAAGCTTTCTTT. The V call is TRBV30, the J call TRBJ1-1; D is unresolved. The germline V gene encodes CDR1 GTSNPN and CDR2 SVGIG (reference sequence). This CDR3 is 11 amino acids long. V shed 3 bases and J shed 7 bases, with 9 bases lying between them.

This rearrangement joins TRBV19 to TRBJ1-1; D possibly corresponds to TRBD1 (5 bases). Trimming left V 4 bases short and J 0 bases short, with 15 bases between. The germline gives CDR1 LNHDA, CDR2 SQIVND (reference sequence). The CDR3 length is 16 residues. The CDR3 reads CASSTPPKGMNTEAFF. The CDR3 DNA reads TGTGCCAGTAGTACCCCCCCTAAGGGGATGAACACTGAAGCTTTCTTT.

The V gene is TRBV9, the J gene TRBJ1-3, with 7 bases aligning to TRBD1. Germline V gene sequence: CDR1 SGDLS, CDR2 YYNGEE. V dropped 4 bases and J dropped 0; count of bases not matched to a gene: 7. There are 16 residues in the CDR3. The CDR3 nucleotides read TGTGCCAGCAGCCCAGAGGGGGCCCACTCTGGAAACACCATATATTTT. This sequence encodes CASSPEGAHSGNTIYF.

V gene TRBV7-8 combines with J gene TRBJ1-1; 10 bases map to TRBD1. Germline V gives CDR1 SGHVS, CDR2 FQNEAQ. Trimming took 0 bases from V and 6 from J; bases not matched to a gene: 7. The CDR3 runs to 16 residues. The CDR3 protein is CASSLAVGTGDPEAFF. Here the CDR3 DNA reads TGTGCCAGCAGCTTAGCGGTGGGGACAGGGGACCCTGAAGCTTTCTTT.

The genes are TRBV19 and TRBJ1-1; D remains ambiguous. Between the trimmed V and J ends, which lost 10 bases and 2 bases, there was a span of 8 bases. Germline V gene lookup returns CDR1 LNHDA and CDR2 SQIVND (reference sequence). The CDR3 loop spans 11 amino acids. The CDR3 coding sequence is TGTGCCACCGCGTTTAACACTGAAGCTTTCTTT. It specifies CATAFNTEAFF.

This clone came up once. The rearrangement links TRBV29-1 to TRBJ2-1; D is perhaps TRBD1 or TRBD2 (5 bases each). Germline V lookup: CDR1 SQVTM, CDR2 ANQGSEA. The V end was cut by 6 bases, the J end by 6 bases, with 18 bases between. This CDR3 region has 14 residues. Here the CDR3 reads CSVPSGDPRNEQFF. The CDR3 DNA reads as TGCAGCGTCCCCTCCGGGGACCCGCGCAATGAGCAGTTCTTC.